This is a list of T cell receptor beta chains from one sample in a study of OX40 agonist ivuxolimab in advanced cancers. Libraries were prepared by immunoSEQ multiplex PCR; TCRdb keeps only in-frame clonotypes and omits some of them. This table has roughly 100,000 clones, 85% to 90% appearing once. The sequences come from CD4+ or CD8+ T cells sorted from blood, collected in a trial of the OX40 agonist ivuxolimab. These receptors were taken from an adult with an advanced solid tumor such as melanoma, head and neck, liver or kidney cancer. Each CDR3 is given with its conserved first and last residue. The D gene is left open where the match is weak. Not all rows give a size; the values are once, few, many and, for expanded clones, a class.

clone size: few
D gene: -
J gene: TRBJ2-7
V gene: TRBV2
CDR3 protein: CASVMGLEQYF
CDR3 DNA: TGTGCCAGCGTAATGGGGCTCGAGCAGTACTTC

clone size: few
D gene: -
J gene: TRBJ2-7
V gene: TRBV27
CDR3 protein: CASRQGYEQYF
CDR3 DNA: TGTGCCAGCAGGCAGGGGTACGAGCAGTACTTC

clone size: few
D gene: -
J gene: TRBJ2-1
V gene: TRBV19
CDR3 protein: CASSISGLGYEQFF
CDR3 DNA: TGTGCCAGTAGTATAAGCGGTTTGGGTTATGAGCAGTTCTTC

clone size: -
D gene: TRBD2
J gene: TRBJ2-1
V gene: TRBV29-1
CDR3 protein: CSVEASGINEQFF
CDR3 DNA: TGCAGCGTTGAGGCTAGCGGGATCAATGAGCAGTTCTTC

clone size: -
D gene: -
J gene: TRBJ2-4
V gene: TRBV5-1
CDR3 protein: CASSLGMGVAKNIQYF
CDR3 DNA: TGCGCCAGCAGCTTGGGGATGGGGGTAGCCAAAAACATTCAGTACTTC

clone size: -
D gene: -
J gene: TRBJ2-3
V gene: TRBV28
CDR3 protein: CASSPRGAGTDTQYF
CDR3 DNA: TGTGCCAGCAGTCCTCGCGGGGCAGGCACAGATACGCAGTATTTT

clone size: -
D gene: TRBD1
J gene: TRBJ2-7
V gene: TRBV18
CDR3 protein: CASSPGTGTSYEQYF
CDR3 DNA: TGTGCCAGCTCACCGGGGACAGGGACTTCGTACGAGCAGTACTTC

clone size: -
D gene: -
J gene: TRBJ1-1
V gene: TRBV6-6
CDR3 protein: CATLLLTGPWNTEAFF
CDR3 DNA: TGTGCCACCCTGCTCCTAACAGGACCTTGGAACACTGAAGCTTTCTTT

clone size: -
D gene: -
J gene: TRBJ2-5
V gene: TRBV11-3
CDR3 protein: CASSLAGGAETQYF
CDR3 DNA: TGTGCCAGCAGCTTAGCGGGGGGCGCAGAGACCCAGTACTTC

clone size: -
D gene: TRBD2
J gene: TRBJ2-5
V gene: TRBV5-1
CDR3 protein: CASSLLGLAGEETQYF
CDR3 DNA: TGCGCCAGCAGCTTACTGGGACTAGCGGGAGAAGAGACCCAGTACTTC

clone size: -
D gene: -
J gene: TRBJ2-7
V gene: TRBV19
CDR3 protein: CASSIYGGVDEQYF
CDR3 DNA: TGTGCCAGTAGTATTTATGGGGGTGTCGACGAGCAGTACTTC

clone size: -
D gene: TRBD1
J gene: TRBJ2-7
V gene: TRBV11-2
CDR3 protein: CASSLGRDRFYEQYF
CDR3 DNA: TGTGCCAGCAGCTTAGGACGGGACAGGTTTTACGAGCAGTACTTC

clone size: once
D gene: -
J gene: TRBJ2-5
V gene: TRBV6-5
CDR3 protein: CASRYGETQYF
CDR3 DNA: TGTGCCAGCAGATACGGGGAGACCCAGTACTTC

clone size: -
D gene: -
J gene: TRBJ2-1
V gene: TRBV23-1
CDR3 protein: CASSHIASSYNEQFF
CDR3 DNA: TGCGCCAGCAGTCACATAGCTAGCTCCTACAATGAGCAGTTCTTC

clone size: -
D gene: TRBD1
J gene: TRBJ1-1
V gene: TRBV27
CDR3 protein: CASSLRAGGNTEAFF
CDR3 DNA: TGTGCCAGCAGTTTACGGGCAGGGGGGAACACTGAAGCTTTCTTT

clone size: few
D gene: -
J gene: TRBJ2-7
V gene: TRBV5-6
CDR3 protein: CASSANSGPSAF
CDR3 DNA: TGTGCCAGCAGCGCCAACTCCGGGCCTTCCGCCTTC

clone size: -
D gene: -
J gene: TRBJ2-7
V gene: TRBV18
CDR3 protein: CASSSRDGPYEQYF
CDR3 DNA: TGTGCCAGCTCATCCCGGGACGGCCCCTACGAGCAGTACTTC

clone size: -
D gene: TRBD1
J gene: TRBJ2-7
V gene: TRBV6-6
CDR3 protein: CASEGQGDEQYF
CDR3 DNA: TGTGCCAGCGAAGGGCAGGGGGACGAGCAGTACTTC

clone size: -
D gene: TRBD1
J gene: TRBJ2-3
V gene: TRBV10-3
CDR3 protein: CAIRDRTGADTQYF
CDR3 DNA: TGTGCCATCAGGGACAGAACAGGGGCAGATACGCAGTATTTT

clone size: few
D gene: -
J gene: TRBJ1-5
V gene: TRBV5-6
CDR3 protein: CASSFRQGPGSQHF
CDR3 DNA: TGTGCCAGCAGCTTCCGGCAGGGGCCCGGGTCCCAGCATTTT

clone size: -
D gene: TRBD1
J gene: TRBJ2-5
V gene: TRBV10-3
CDR3 protein: CAISGTGMKTQYF
CDR3 DNA: TGTGCCATCAGTGGGACAGGGATGAAGACCCAGTACTTC

clone size: -
D gene: TRBD1
J gene: TRBJ1-2
V gene: TRBV27
CDR3 protein: CASKGQGAPYGYTF
CDR3 DNA: TGTGCCAGCAAGGGACAGGGGGCGCCCTATGGCTACACCTTC

clone size: -
D gene: -
J gene: TRBJ1-1
V gene: TRBV5-6
CDR3 protein: CASSLGGNTEAFF
CDR3 DNA: TGTGCCAGCAGCCTCGGGGGGAACACTGAAGCTTTCTTT

clone size: -
D gene: TRBD2
J gene: TRBJ2-5
V gene: TRBV2
CDR3 protein: CASSETSGRETQYF
CDR3 DNA: TGTGCCAGCAGCGAAACTAGCGGTAGAGAGACCCAGTACTTC

clone size: once
D gene: TRBD1
J gene: TRBJ2-7
V gene: TRBV30
CDR3 protein: CAWSVWTGVDEQYF
CDR3 DNA: TGTGCCTGGAGTGTTTGGACAGGGGTGGACGAGCAGTACTTC

clone size: -
D gene: -
J gene: TRBJ2-1
V gene: TRBV9
CDR3 protein: CASSGSESHNEQFF
CDR3 DNA: TGTGCCAGCAGCGGCTCGGAGTCTCACAATGAGCAGTTCTTC

clone size: -
D gene: -
J gene: TRBJ2-1
V gene: TRBV4-2
CDR3 protein: CASSQDLSDYREQFF
CDR3 DNA: TGTGCCAGCAGCCAAGATCTTTCGGACTATAGGGAGCAGTTCTTC

clone size: -
D gene: -
J gene: TRBJ1-1
V gene: TRBV30
CDR3 protein: CAWSKGTVNTEAFF
CDR3 DNA: TGTGCCTGGAGCAAAGGTACAGTCAACACTGAAGCTTTCTTT

clone size: -
D gene: TRBD2
J gene: TRBJ2-7
V gene: TRBV29-1
CDR3 protein: CSGTGGSRYEQYF
CDR3 DNA: TGCAGCGGCACGGGCGGGAGTCGCTACGAGCAGTACTTC

clone size: once
D gene: -
J gene: TRBJ1-2
V gene: TRBV6-1
CDR3 protein: CASSQTANGYTF
CDR3 DNA: TGTGCCAGCAGCCAGACAGCTAATGGCTACACCTTC

clone size: -
D gene: -
J gene: TRBJ2-7
V gene: TRBV6-5
CDR3 protein: CASSYSRAREQYF
CDR3 DNA: TGTGCCAGCAGTTACTCCAGGGCTCGGGAGCAGTACTTC

clone size: -
D gene: TRBD1
J gene: TRBJ2-1
V gene: TRBV10-3
CDR3 protein: CAISEGQGRNEQFF
CDR3 DNA: TGTGCCATCAGTGAGGGACAGGGTCGCAATGAGCAGTTCTTC

clone size: -
D gene: TRBD2
J gene: TRBJ2-3
V gene: TRBV28
CDR3 protein: CASSPRTSGPTDTQYF
CDR3 DNA: TGTGCCAGCAGTCCGAGGACTAGCGGACCCACAGATACGCAGTATTTT

clone size: -
D gene: TRBD2
J gene: TRBJ2-7
V gene: TRBV7-6
CDR3 protein: CASSPRGGLAREQYF
CDR3 DNA: TGTGCCAGCAGCCCCCGAGGAGGACTAGCGCGCGAGCAGTACTTC

clone size: once
D gene: -
J gene: TRBJ2-7
V gene: TRBV11-3
CDR3 protein: CASSTLDSPTSYEQYF
CDR3 DNA: TGTGCCAGCAGTACCTTGGACAGCCCGACCTCCTACGAGCAGTACTTC

clone size: -
D gene: TRBD2
J gene: TRBJ2-7
V gene: TRBV6-5
CDR3 protein: CASTNSRGGDYEQYF
CDR3 DNA: TGTGCCAGCACCAACTCTCGGGGAGGGGACTACGAGCAGTACTTC

clone size: -
D gene: -
J gene: TRBJ1-1
V gene: TRBV11-2
CDR3 protein: CASSLNSHTEAFF
CDR3 DNA: TGTGCCAGCAGCTTAAATAGTCATACTGAAGCTTTCTTT

clone size: -
D gene: TRBD1
J gene: TRBJ2-7
V gene: TRBV5-4
CDR3 protein: CASSFRQGATSYEQYF
CDR3 DNA: TGTGCCAGCAGCTTTCGACAGGGGGCAACCTCCTACGAGCAGTACTTC

clone size: once
D gene: TRBD2
J gene: TRBJ2-2
V gene: TRBV5-4
CDR3 protein: CASSLAGLEAGELFF
CDR3 DNA: TGTGCCAGCAGCTTGGCCGGACTAGAGGCCGGGGAGCTGTTTTTT

clone size: -
D gene: -
J gene: TRBJ1-2
V gene: TRBV4-1
CDR3 protein: CASSQEGEVYGYTF
CDR3 DNA: TGCGCCAGCAGCCAGGAGGGAGAGGTGTATGGCTACACCTTC

clone size: once
D gene: -
J gene: TRBJ2-1
V gene: TRBV7-9
CDR3 protein: CASSPSILSSYNEQFF
CDR3 DNA: TGTGCCAGCAGCCCGAGTATCCTTAGCTCCTACAATGAGCAGTTCTTC

clone size: -
D gene: TRBD2
J gene: TRBJ2-2
V gene: TRBV5-1
CDR3 protein: CASSFPSGAGELFF
CDR3 DNA: TGCGCCAGCAGCTTCCCTAGCGGGGCCGGGGAGCTGTTTTTT

clone size: -
D gene: -
J gene: TRBJ2-3
V gene: TRBV6-5
CDR3 protein: CASSYYYTDTQYF
CDR3 DNA: TGTGCCAGCAGTTACTACTACACAGATACGCAGTATTTT

clone size: -
D gene: -
J gene: TRBJ2-5
V gene: TRBV12-5
CDR3 protein: CASGLVNLETQYF
CDR3 DNA: TGTGCTAGTGGTTTGGTAAACTTGGAGACCCAGTACTTC

clone size: -
D gene: -
J gene: TRBJ2-5
V gene: TRBV9
CDR3 protein: CASSVEGSETQYF
CDR3 DNA: TGTGCCAGCAGCGTAGAGGGCTCAGAGACCCAGTACTTC